Described below is a single T cell receptor beta chain sequence and its context. What it binds is unknown. Sequenced by immunoSEQ multiplex PCR; TCRdb stores in-frame clones only, minus some. The table shows 80,000 to 95,000 clones, with 85% to 95% occurring only once. These data belong to a study of graft-versus-host responses after intestinal transplantation. As for the study in general: Recipients were given multivisceral, liver-intestinal, or isolated intestinal transplants. Following induction with anti-thymocyte globulin, all recipients were given tacrolimus and steroids for about 3 years. Notes on the study in general: Detection of GvH clones occurred in recipient marrow, and some had their first appearance in ileum or blood. Patients with graft-donor T cell macrochimerism had high graft-versus-host to host-versus-graft clonal ratios in allografts.

This material consisted of unstimulated CD8+ T cells sorted from spleen or lymph node cells, taken before intestinal transplant. This receptor was taken from a human donor who received an intestinal transplant.

CDR3 sequence: CASSQEIGGITEKLFF. CDR3 in DNA: TGCGCCAGCAGCCAAGAGATCGGGGGAATTACTGAAAAACTGTTTTTT. The chain couples TRBV4-3 to TRBJ1-4; the D gene is possibly TRBD1 (5 bases). CDR1 and CDR2 (germline): LGHNA, YSLEER. V was pared by 0 bases and J by 7 bases, with 15 bases between. This CDR3 spans 16 amino acids.